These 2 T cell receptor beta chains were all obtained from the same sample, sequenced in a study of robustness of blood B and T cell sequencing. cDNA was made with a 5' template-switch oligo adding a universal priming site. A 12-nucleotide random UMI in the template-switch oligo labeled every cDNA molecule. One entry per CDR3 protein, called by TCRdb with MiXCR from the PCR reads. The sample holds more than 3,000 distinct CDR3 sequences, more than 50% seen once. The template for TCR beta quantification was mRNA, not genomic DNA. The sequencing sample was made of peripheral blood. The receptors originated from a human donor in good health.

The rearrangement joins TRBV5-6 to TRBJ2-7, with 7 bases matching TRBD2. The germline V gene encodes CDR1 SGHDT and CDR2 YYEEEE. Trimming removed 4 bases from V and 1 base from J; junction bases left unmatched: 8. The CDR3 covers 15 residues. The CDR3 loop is CASSPVGEGSYEQYF. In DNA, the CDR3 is TGTGCCAGCAGCCCGGTGGGGGAGGGGTCCTACGAGCAGTACTTC.

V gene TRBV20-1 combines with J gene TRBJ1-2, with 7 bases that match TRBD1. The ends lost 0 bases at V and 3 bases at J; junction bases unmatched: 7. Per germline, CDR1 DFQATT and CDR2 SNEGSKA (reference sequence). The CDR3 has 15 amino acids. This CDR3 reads CSAREEGARDYGYTF. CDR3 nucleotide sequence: TGCAGTGCTAGAGAAGAGGGGGCTAGGGACTATGGCTACACCTTC.